The TCR beta chain described here comes from a study of T cells in Graves' hyperthyroidism and ophthalmopathy. The source material, RNA transcripts, was used to amplify TCR beta CDR3 regions. A set of HTBI primers served as the primers for a first-round RT-PCR of the TCR CDR3. MiXCR, applied by TCRdb to the multiplex PCR reads, yields one record per CDR3 protein. The sample carries roughly 500,000 distinct CDR3 sequences, under 60% recorded once. The CDR3 contains 12 residues. With 8 bases removed from V and 6 bases from J, the gap between germline ends came to 12 bases. Germline assignment: CDR1 KGHDR and CDR2 SFDVKD. This clonotype came up many times.

V and J are TRBV24-1 and TRBJ2-5; D ambiguous. The TCR originated in an adult woman with Graves' disease, either hyperthyroidism or ophthalmopathy (not recorded which). Material: peripheral blood or thyroid tissue (not recorded which). The DNA of the CDR3 is TGTGCCACCATGGGGAAGAGGAAGACCCAGTACTTC. This encodes CATMGKRKTQYF.